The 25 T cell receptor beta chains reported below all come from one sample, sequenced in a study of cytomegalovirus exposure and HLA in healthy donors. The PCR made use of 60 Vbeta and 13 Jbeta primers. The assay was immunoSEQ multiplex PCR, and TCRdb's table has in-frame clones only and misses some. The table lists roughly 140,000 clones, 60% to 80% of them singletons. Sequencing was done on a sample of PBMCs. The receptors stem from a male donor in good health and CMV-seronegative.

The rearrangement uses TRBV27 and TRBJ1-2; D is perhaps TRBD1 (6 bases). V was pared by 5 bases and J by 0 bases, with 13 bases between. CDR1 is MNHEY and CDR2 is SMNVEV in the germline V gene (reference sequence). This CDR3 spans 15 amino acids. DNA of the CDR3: TGTGCCAGCAGTCACCAGGGGTCAGCTAACTATGGCTACACCTTC. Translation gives CASSHQGSANYGYTF.

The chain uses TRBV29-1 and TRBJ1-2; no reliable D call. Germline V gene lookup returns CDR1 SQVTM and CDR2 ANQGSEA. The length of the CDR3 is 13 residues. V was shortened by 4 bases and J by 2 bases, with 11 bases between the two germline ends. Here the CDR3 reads CSVVKNQNYGYTF. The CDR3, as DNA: TGCAGCGTTGTTAAAAACCAGAACTATGGCTACACCTTC.

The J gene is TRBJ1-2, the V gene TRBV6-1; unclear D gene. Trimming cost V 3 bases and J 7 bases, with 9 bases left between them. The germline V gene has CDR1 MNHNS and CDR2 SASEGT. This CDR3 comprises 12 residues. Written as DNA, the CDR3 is TGTGCCAGCAGTGACAGTCTCGCTGGCTACACCTTC. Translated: CASSDSLAGYTF.

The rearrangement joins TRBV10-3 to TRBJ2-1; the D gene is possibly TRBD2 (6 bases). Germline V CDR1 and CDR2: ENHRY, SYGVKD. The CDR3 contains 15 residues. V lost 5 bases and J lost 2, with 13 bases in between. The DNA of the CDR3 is TGTGCCATCAGTCATAGCGGACTACCCTACAATGAGCAGTTCTTC. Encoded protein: CAISHSGLPYNEQFF.

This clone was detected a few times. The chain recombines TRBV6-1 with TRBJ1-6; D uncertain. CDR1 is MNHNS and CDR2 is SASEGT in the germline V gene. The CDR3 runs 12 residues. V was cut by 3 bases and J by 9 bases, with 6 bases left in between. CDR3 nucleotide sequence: TGTGCCAGCAGTGACGGGATTTCACCCCTCCACTTT. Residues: CASSDGISPLHF.

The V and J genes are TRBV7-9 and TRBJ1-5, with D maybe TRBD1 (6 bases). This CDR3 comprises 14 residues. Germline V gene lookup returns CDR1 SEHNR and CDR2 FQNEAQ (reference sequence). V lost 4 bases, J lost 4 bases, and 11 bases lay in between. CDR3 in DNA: TGTGCCAGCAGCTCTGACAGGACAAATCAGCCCCAGCATTTT. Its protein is CASSSDRTNQPQHF.

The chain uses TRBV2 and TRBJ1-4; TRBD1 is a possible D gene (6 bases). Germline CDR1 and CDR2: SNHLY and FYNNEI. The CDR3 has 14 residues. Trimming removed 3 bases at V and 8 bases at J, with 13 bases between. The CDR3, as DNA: TGTGCCAGCAGTGAGTGGCAGGGGAAAGAAAAACTGTTTTTT. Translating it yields CASSEWQGKEKLFF.

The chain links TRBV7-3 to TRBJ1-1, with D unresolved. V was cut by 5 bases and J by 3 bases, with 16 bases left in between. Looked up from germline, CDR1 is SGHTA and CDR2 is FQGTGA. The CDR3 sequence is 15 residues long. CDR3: CASSPAADTYTEAFF. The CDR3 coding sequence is TGTGCCAGCAGCCCCGCTGCGGATACTTACACTGAAGCTTTCTTT.

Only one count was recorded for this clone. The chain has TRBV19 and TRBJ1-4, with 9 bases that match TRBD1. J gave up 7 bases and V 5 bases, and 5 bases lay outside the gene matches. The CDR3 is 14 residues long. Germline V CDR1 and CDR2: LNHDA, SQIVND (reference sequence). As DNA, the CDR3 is TGTGCCAGTAGTCGAAGGACAGGGGCTGAAAAACTGTTTTTT. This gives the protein CASSRRTGAEKLFF.

The CDR3 sequence is CASSLRGRSYNEQFF. In DNA, the CDR3 is TGTGCCAGCAGTTTACGAGGGAGATCCTACAATGAGCAGTTCTTC. V is TRBV28 and J is TRBJ2-1, with D maybe TRBD2 (5 bases). CDR3 size: 15 residues. Trimming cost V 2 bases and J 1 base, with 9 bases left between them. CDR1 MDHEN and CDR2 SYDVKM come from the germline V gene.

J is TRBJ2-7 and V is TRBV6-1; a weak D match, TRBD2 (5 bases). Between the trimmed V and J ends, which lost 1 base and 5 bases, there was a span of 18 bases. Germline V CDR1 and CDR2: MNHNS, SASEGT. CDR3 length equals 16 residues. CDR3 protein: CASSEGGSARPHEQYF. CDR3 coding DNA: TGTGCCAGCAGTGAAGGAGGGAGCGCTAGACCCCACGAGCAGTACTTC.

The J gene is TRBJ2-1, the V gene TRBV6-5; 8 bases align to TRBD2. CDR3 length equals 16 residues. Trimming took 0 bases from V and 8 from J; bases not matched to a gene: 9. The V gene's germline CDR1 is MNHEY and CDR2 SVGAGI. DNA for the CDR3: TGTGCCAGCAGTTACTCAGCGGGACTAGTGACACATGAGCAGTTCTTC. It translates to CASSYSAGLVTHEQFF.

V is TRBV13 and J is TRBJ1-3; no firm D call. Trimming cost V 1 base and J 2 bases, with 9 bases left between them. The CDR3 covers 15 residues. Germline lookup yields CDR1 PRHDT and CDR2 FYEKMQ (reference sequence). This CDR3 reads CASSLVGEAGNTIYF. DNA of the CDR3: TGTGCCAGCAGCTTAGTAGGAGAGGCTGGAAACACCATATATTTT.

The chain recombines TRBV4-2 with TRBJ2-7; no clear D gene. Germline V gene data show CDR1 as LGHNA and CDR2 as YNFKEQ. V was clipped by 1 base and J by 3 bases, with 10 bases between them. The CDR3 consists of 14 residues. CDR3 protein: CASSQGGGDYEQYF. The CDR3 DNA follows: TGTGCCAGCAGCCAAGGCGGCGGAGACTACGAGCAGTACTTC.

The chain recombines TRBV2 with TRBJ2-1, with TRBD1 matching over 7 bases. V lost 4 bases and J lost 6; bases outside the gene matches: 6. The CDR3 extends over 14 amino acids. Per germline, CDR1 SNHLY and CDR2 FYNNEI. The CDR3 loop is CASSGQGNVNEQFF. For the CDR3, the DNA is TGTGCCAGCAGTGGACAGGGAAACGTCAATGAGCAGTTCTTC.

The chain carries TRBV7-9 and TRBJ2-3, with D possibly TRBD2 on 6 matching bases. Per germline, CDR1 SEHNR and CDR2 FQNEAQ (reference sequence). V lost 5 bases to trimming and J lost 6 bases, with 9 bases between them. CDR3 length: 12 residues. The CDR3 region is CASSPGGDTQYF. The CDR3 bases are TGTGCCAGCAGCCCCGGAGGGGATACGCAGTATTTT.

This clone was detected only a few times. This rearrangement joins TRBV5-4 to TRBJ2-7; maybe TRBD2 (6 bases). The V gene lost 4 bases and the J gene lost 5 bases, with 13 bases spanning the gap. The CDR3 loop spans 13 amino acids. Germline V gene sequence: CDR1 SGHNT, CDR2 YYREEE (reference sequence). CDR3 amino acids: CASSRGLGDEQYF. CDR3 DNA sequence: TGTGCCAGCAGCCGGGGGTTGGGGGACGAGCAGTACTTC. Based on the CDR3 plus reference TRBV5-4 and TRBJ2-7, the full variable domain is ETGVTQSPTHLIKTRGQQVTLRCSSQSGHNTVSWYQQALGQGPQFIFQYYREEENGRGNFPPRFSGLQFPNYSSELNVNALELDDSALYLCASSRGLGDEQYFGPGTRLTVT.

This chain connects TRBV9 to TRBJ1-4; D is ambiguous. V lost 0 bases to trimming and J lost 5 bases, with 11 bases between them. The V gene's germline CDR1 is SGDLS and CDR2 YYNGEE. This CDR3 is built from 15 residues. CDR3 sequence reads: CASSVAAALNEKLFF. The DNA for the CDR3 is TGTGCCAGCAGCGTAGCTGCGGCCCTCAATGAAAAACTGTTTTTT.

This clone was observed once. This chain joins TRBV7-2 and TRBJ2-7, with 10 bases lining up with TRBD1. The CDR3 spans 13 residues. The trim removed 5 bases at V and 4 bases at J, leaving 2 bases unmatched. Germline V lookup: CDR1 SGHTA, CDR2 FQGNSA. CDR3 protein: CASSGQGGYEQYF. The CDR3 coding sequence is TGTGCCAGCAGCGGACAGGGGGGATACGAGCAGTACTTC.

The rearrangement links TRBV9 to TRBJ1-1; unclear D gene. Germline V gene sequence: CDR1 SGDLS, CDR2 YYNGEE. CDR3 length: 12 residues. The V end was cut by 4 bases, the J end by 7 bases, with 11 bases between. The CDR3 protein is CASSPRNGEAFF. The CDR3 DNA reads TGTGCCAGCAGCCCCAGAAATGGTGAAGCTTTCTTT.

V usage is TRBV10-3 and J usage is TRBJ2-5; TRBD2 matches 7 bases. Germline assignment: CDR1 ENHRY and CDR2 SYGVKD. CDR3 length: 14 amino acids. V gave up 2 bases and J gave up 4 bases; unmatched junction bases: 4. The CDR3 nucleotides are TGTGCCATCAGTGAGACGGGAGGTGGAGAGACCCAGTACTTC. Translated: CAISETGGGETQYF.

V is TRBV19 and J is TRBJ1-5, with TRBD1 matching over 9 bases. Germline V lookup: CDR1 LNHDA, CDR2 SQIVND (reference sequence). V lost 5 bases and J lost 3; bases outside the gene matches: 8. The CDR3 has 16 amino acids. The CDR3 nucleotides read TGTGCCAGTAGTTGGACTGGGACAGGGACCAATCAGCCCCAGCATTTT. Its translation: CASSWTGTGTNQPQHF.

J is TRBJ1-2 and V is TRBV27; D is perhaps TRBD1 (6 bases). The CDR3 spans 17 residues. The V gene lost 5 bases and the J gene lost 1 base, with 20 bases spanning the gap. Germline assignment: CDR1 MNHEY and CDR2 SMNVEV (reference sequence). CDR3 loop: CASSPGDTQFLNYGYTF. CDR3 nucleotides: TGTGCCAGCAGTCCCGGGGACACCCAGTTCCTTAACTATGGCTACACCTTC.

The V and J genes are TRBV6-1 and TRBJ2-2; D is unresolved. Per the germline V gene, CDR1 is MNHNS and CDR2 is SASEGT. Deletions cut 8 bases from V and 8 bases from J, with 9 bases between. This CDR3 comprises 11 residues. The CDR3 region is CASGGRGELFF. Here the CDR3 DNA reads TGTGCCAGCGGCGGTAGGGGGGAGCTGTTTTTT.

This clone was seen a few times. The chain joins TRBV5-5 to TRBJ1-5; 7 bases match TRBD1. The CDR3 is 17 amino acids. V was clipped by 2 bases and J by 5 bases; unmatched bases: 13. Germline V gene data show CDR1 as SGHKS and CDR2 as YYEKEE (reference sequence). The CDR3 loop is CASSFGPQGLRYQPQHF. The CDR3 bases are TGTGCCAGCAGCTTCGGTCCACAGGGGCTCCGCTATCAGCCCCAGCATTTT.